The sequence of this T cell receptor beta chain was determined in a study of T cell repertoires in cytomegalovirus infection. Study overall: It can be stated that public TCR beta signatures indicated CMV infection as well as a matching HLA type.

Study findings and constraints: Cumulated frequencies of public TCR beta families served to identify carriers of CMV plus the relevant HLA. Predominance within the ex vivo response was attributable to HLA-C-restricted CMV-specific TCR beta clonotypes.

About this clonotype itself: Its antigen is as yet unknown.

Germline CDR1 is MDHEN and CDR2 is SYDVKM. The CDR3 is made up of 15 amino acids. V was pared by 3 bases and J by 7 bases, with 19 bases between. From the reads, TCRdb called clonotypes with MiXCR, one entry per CDR3 protein. Of roughly 230,000 distinct CDR3 sequences in the sample, roughly 22% were seen once. Sequenced: CD8+ T cells from PBMCs. The chain uses TRBV28 and TRBJ2-7; D ambiguous. The receptor was isolated from a human donor in good health (CMV status not recorded). Some clones in this sample may be carry-over from other donors' samples. CDR3 DNA: TGTGCCAGCAGTTTGGCTCCGGGCGACCCTCGGGAGCAGTACTTC. Translated: CASSLAPGDPREQYF.